Following are 3 T cell receptor beta chains from one sample sequenced in a study of blood T cells in healthy people across ages. A second PCR of roughly 7 to 11 cycles used a sample-barcoded 5' primer and a J-beta primer mix. TCRdb independently ran MiXCR on the 5' RACE reads; one entry per CDR3 protein. The sample has 700,000 or so distinct CDR3 sequences, around two fifths seen once. Source material: blood. Every receptor here comes from a man aged 80 or over in good health.

The J gene is TRBJ2-1, the V gene TRBV20-1; D is tentatively TRBD1 or TRBD2 (6 bases each). V gave up 0 bases and J gave up 7 bases, with 25 bases separating them. The CDR3 sequence is 18 residues long. Germline CDR1 is DFQATT and CDR2 is SNEGSKA (reference sequence). CDR3 region: CSARDRGGGSDLHNEQFF. The DNA of the CDR3 is TGCAGTGCTAGAGATCGCGGAGGGGGTAGCGACCTACATAATGAGCAGTTCTTC.

CDR3 sequence (DNA): TGTGCCAGCAGCTTGGACGGGACACCGACCTACGAGCAGTACTTC. It translates to CASSLDGTPTYEQYF. The chain is built from TRBV11-3 and TRBJ2-7, with a tentative D call TRBD1 (6 bases). CDR3 length: 15 residues. CDR1 and CDR2 (germline): SGHNT, YENEEA. Trimming cost V 3 bases and J 2 bases, with 14 bases left between them.

This chain joins TRBV29-1 and TRBJ2-4; TRBD1 or TRBD2 may be the D gene (6 bases each). The J call may be wrong; the DNA end is better matched by TRBJ2-7. Per the germline V gene, CDR1 is SQVTM and CDR2 is ANQGSEA. The CDR3 is made up of 12 amino acids. CDR3 DNA sequence: TGCAGCGTTGGAGGGGGGTCCTACGAGCAGTACTTC. Translating gives CSVGGGSYEQYF.